The source of this T cell receptor beta chain is a study of regulatory T cells in long-lasting Graves disease. Background on the study: Graves' cases, newly diagnosed, had used antithyroid drugs under 3 months.

Time point here: newly diagnosed GD, antithyroid drugs for less than 3 months. PBMC RNA was the source of the TCR library. This clonotype was found many times. TCR beta libraries were built with iRepertoire HTBI primers and Arm-PCR of CDR3 regions. Per the original methods: The identification of about 68 TRBV and 14 TRBJ segments was made across samples. TCRdb re-analysed the multiplex PCR reads in MiXCR, keeping a single row per CDR3 protein. What appears here as the V and J calls and clone size reflects TCRdb's work, not the paper's. Of over 350,000 distinct CDR3 sequences in the sample, around 15% are singletons; the top ten hold approximately 15%. The CDR3 sequence is 15 residues long. V was clipped by 4 bases and J by 8 bases, with 22 bases between them. Germline lookup yields CDR1 SGHRS and CDR2 YFSETQ. The same sample was also used in a study of T cells in Graves' hyperthyroidism and ophthalmopathy. This second study says: It was considered stable Graves' hyperthyroidism when ophthalmopathy did not progress within 18 months. The study enrolled patients aged 18 to 65 with newly diagnosed hyperthyroidism of under 2 months' duration.

V gene TRBV5-1 combines with J gene TRBJ2-7, with D possibly TRBD2 on 5 matching bases. This clonotype was sampled from a woman aged 50 to 60 with Graves disease. This specimen consisted of peripheral blood mononuclear cells (PBMCs), obtained at new diagnosis, from a patient treated with antithyroid drugs. The CDR3 region has the DNA TGCGCCAGCAGCGAACCCTCGAGCGGCCCCCTGAAGCAGTACTTC. It is translated as CASSEPSSGPLKQYF.